Presented here are 23 T cell receptor beta chains from one specimen sequenced in a study of T cells expressing NK-cell markers. Reanalyzing the 5' RACE reads, TCRdb keeps one entry per CDR3 protein, without DNA. This repertoire includes about 460,000 distinct CDR3 sequences. Source material: blood T cells: a sorted CD56 or NKG2C T cell subset, CD4+ or CD8+ T cells, or bulk PBMC T cells (not recorded which). Every receptor here comes from a woman in her forties or fifties in good health.

The chain carries TRBV2 and TRBJ2-5. The CDR3 has 14 amino acids. From germline, CDR1 is SNHLY and CDR2 FYNNEI. CDR3 residues: CASSELGYQETQYF.

The chain carries TRBV6-1 and TRBJ2-3; TCRdb outputs TRBD2, but without DNA this stays unchecked. The CDR3 contains 11 residues. CDR1 and CDR2 (germline): MNHNS, SASEGT. The CDR3 spells CASKGGDTQYF.

The rearrangement uses TRBV30 and TRBJ2-1; TCRdb picks TRBD2, but there is no DNA to check that call. Germline CDR1 reads GTSNPN; CDR2 reads SVGIG (reference sequence). This CDR3 has 13 amino acids. The chain's CDR3 is CAGGTSGYNEQFF. Full variable domain (outside the CDR3, taken from reference TRBV30 and TRBJ2-1): SQTIHQWPATLVQPVGSPLSLECTVEGTSNPNLYWYRQAAGRGLQLLFYSVGIGQISSEVPQNLSASRPQDRQFILSSKKLLLSDSGFYLCAGGTSGYNEQFFGPGTRLTVL.

The chain recombines TRBV12-3 or TRBV12-4 with TRBJ2-1; TCRdb proposes TRBD2, but this gene call is untestable without DNA. CDR3 length: 16 residues. The CDR3 loop reads CASSPHLAGVGDEQFF.

V is TRBV18 and J is TRBJ2-7; the TCRdb D gene call, TRBD2, has no DNA to confirm it. The CDR3 is 19 amino acids. Germline lookup yields CDR1 KGHSH and CDR2 LQKENI. CDR3 region: CASSPIPGTSGISTYEQYF.

The J gene is TRBJ2-1, the V gene TRBV5-1; TCRdb proposes TRBD1, but this gene call is untestable without DNA. This CDR3 is 15 amino acids long. Looked up from germline, CDR1 is SGHRS and CDR2 is YFSETQ. CDR3 sequence: CASRQTGTTNNEQFF.

This chain connects TRBV3-1 to TRBJ2-7; TCRdb indicates TRBD1, and absent DNA this call remains unverified. Germline V gene data show CDR1 as LGHDT and CDR2 as YNNKEL (reference sequence). This CDR3 is built from 14 residues. CDR3 loop: CASSRDYGTYEQYF.

The chain employs TRBV12-5 and TRBJ2-1. Per the germline V gene, CDR1 is LGHNT and CDR2 is FRNRAP. This CDR3 region has 14 residues. The CDR3 region is CASGLVLKYNEQFF.

The rearrangement joins TRBV3-1 to TRBJ2-1. CDR1 is LGHDT, CDR2 YNNKEL, per germline (reference sequence). This CDR3 is built from 12 residues. The CDR3 region is CASSHSRNEQFF.

This chain joins TRBV29-1 and TRBJ1-3. Per germline, CDR1 SQVTM and CDR2 ANQGSEA. The CDR3 loop spans 14 amino acids. The CDR3 region is CSVERVPSGNTIYF. The full variable domain, completed using reference TRBV29-1 and TRBJ1-3, is SAVISQKPSRDICQRGTSLTIQCQVDSQVTMMFWYRQQPGQSLTLIATANQGSEATYESGFVIDKFPISRPNLTFSTLTVSNMSPEDSSIYLCSVERVPSGNTIYFGEGSWLTVV.

The chain is built from TRBV20-1 and TRBJ2-3; TCRdb's D call, TRBD2, is unchecked because there is no DNA. Germline V gene data show CDR1 as DFQATT and CDR2 as SNEGSKA (reference sequence). This CDR3 is built from 15 residues. The CDR3 spells CSATELATTADTQYF.

The V call is TRBV11-2, the J call TRBJ2-3; the TRBD2 assignment by TCRdb is unverifiable without DNA. CDR3 size: 16 residues. In germline, CDR1 is SGHAT, CDR2 FQNNGV. CDR3 region: CASSPQPAGGADTQYF. Full variable domain (rest looked up from reference TRBV11-2 and TRBJ2-3): EAGVAQSPRYKIIEKRQSVAFWCNPISGHATLYWYQQILGQGPKLLIQFQNNGVVDDSQLPKDRFSAERLKGVDSTLKIQPAKLEDSAVYLCASSPQPAGGADTQYFGPGTRLTVL.

This chain links TRBV3-1 with TRBJ2-2; as DNA is missing, the TRBD1 call by TCRdb cannot be tested. This CDR3 comprises 19 residues. The V gene's germline CDR1 is LGHDT and CDR2 YNNKEL (reference sequence). The chain's CDR3 is CASSQDPARGFSYTGELFF.

The rearrangement joins TRBV14 to TRBJ1-2. This CDR3 region has 11 residues. The germline V gene has CDR1 SGHDN and CDR2 FVKESK. The CDR3 sequence is CASSQGRGYTF.

The chain has TRBV6-1 and TRBJ1-1; TCRdb returns TRBD1, unconfirmable since there is no DNA. The CDR3 contains 14 residues. The germline gives CDR1 MNHNS, CDR2 SASEGT. CDR3 sequence: CASRRDPLNTEAFF.

This chain uses TRBV7-6 with TRBJ2-2; without DNA, the TCRdb call of TRBD1 cannot be checked. The CDR3 loop spans 19 amino acids. CDR1 and CDR2 (germline): SGHVS, FNYEAQ. CDR3: CASSLSTARIGINTGELFF. Combining the CDR3 with reference TRBV7-6 and TRBJ2-2 gives the whole variable domain GAGVSQSPRYKVTKRGQDVALRCDPISGHVSLYWYRQALGQGPEFLTYFNYEAQQDKSGLPNDRFSAERPEGSISTLTIQRTEQRDSAMYRCASSLSTARIGINTGELFFGEGSRLTVL.

CDR3 sequence reads: CSAQSRAGYNEQFF. The chain joins TRBV20-1 to TRBJ2-1; the D gene TCRdb calls, TRBD1, cannot be checked with no DNA. The germline V gene has CDR1 DFQATT and CDR2 SNEGSKA (reference sequence). This CDR3 spans 14 amino acids.

The chain links TRBV12-3 or TRBV12-4 to TRBJ2-3; the TCRdb call, TRBD2, lacks DNA for checking. This CDR3 has 17 residues. CDR3 protein: CASSPSLAGGSGDTQYF.

This rearrangement joins TRBV7-8 to TRBJ2-1; there is no DNA to check the TCRdb D call of TRBD1. The CDR3 runs to 12 residues. Germline assignment: CDR1 SGHVS and CDR2 FQNEAQ. The CDR3: CASSSGRNEQFF.

The rearrangement uses TRBV20-1 and TRBJ1-6; TCRdb calls TRBD1, which cannot be checked without DNA. The CDR3 is 16 residues long. Looked up from germline, CDR1 is DFQATT and CDR2 is SNEGSKA (reference sequence). The CDR3 sequence is CSAHGHPVGAASPLHF.

Here the CDR3 reads CASSFSREANTEAFF. The V gene is TRBV27, the J gene TRBJ1-1; the D call from TCRdb, TRBD1, cannot be confirmed without DNA. The CDR3 runs 15 residues. The V gene's germline CDR1 is MNHEY and CDR2 SMNVEV (reference sequence).

The chain links TRBV7-6 to TRBJ2-7; TCRdb designates TRBD1, a call that cannot be tested without DNA. The CDR3 has 14 amino acids. The V gene's germline CDR1 is SGHVS and CDR2 FNYEAQ. The CDR3 sequence is CASSLGHRGYEQYF.

The chain has TRBV12-3 or TRBV12-4 and TRBJ2-2; absent DNA, TCRdb's TRBD1 call cannot be checked. The length of the CDR3 is 12 residues. Here the CDR3 reads CASSPQGRELFF.